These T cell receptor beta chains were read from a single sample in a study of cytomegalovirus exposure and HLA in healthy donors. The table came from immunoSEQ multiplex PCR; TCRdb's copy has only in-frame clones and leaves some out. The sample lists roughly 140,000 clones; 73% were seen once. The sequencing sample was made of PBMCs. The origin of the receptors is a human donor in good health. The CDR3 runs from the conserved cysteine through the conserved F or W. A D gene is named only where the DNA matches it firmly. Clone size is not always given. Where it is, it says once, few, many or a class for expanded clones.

CDR3 DNA: TGTGCCAGCAGCTGGTTCAGCGGTCAGCCCCAGCATTTT
CDR3 protein: CASSWFSGQPQHF
clone size: NA
J gene: TRBJ1-5
D gene: NA
V gene: TRBV2

CDR3 DNA: TGTGCCAGCATCGAACTTCTAGCGGGAGGGGACAATGAGCAGTTCTTC
CDR3 protein: CASIELLAGGDNEQFF
clone size: NA
J gene: TRBJ2-1
D gene: TRBD2
V gene: TRBV7-6

CDR3 DNA: TGTGCCAGCCTATGGGGGACAGGGGGTGGGTATGAGCAGTTCTTC
CDR3 protein: CASLWGTGGGYEQFF
clone size: NA
J gene: TRBJ2-1
D gene: TRBD1
V gene: TRBV19

CDR3 DNA: TGTGCCAGCCGGCAAGAGACCCAGTACTTC
CDR3 protein: CASRQETQYF
clone size: NA
J gene: TRBJ2-5
D gene: NA
V gene: TRBV6-1

CDR3 DNA: TGTGCCAGCTCACCCTCACAGGGGGCAGGTACTGAAGCTTTCTTT
CDR3 protein: CASSPSQGAGTEAFF
clone size: once
J gene: TRBJ1-1
D gene: TRBD1
V gene: TRBV18

CDR3 DNA: TGTGCCAGCAGTTACTCGAATTGGCGGGGGGGCTACGAGCAGTACTTC
CDR3 protein: CASSYSNWRGGYEQYF
clone size: NA
J gene: TRBJ2-7
D gene: TRBD2
V gene: TRBV6-5

CDR3 DNA: TGTGCCAGCAGTCCTTTCCTCAACGGGGGCGGGGAGGGCACTGAAGCTTTCTTT
CDR3 protein: CASSPFLNGGGEGTEAFF
clone size: NA
J gene: TRBJ1-1
D gene: NA
V gene: TRBV11-2

CDR3 DNA: TGTGCCTGGAGTCACCCGGGACAGGGGTTTGAAAAACTGTTTTTT
CDR3 protein: CAWSHPGQGFEKLFF
clone size: NA
J gene: TRBJ1-4
D gene: TRBD1
V gene: TRBV30

CDR3 DNA: TGTGCCAGTAGCCGATGGGCTGGGGAGACCCAGTACTTC
CDR3 protein: CASSRWAGETQYF
clone size: NA
J gene: TRBJ2-5
D gene: NA
V gene: TRBV19

CDR3 DNA: TGTGCCAGCAGCTTACGGGCGGGGATAACCTACGAGCAGTACTTC
CDR3 protein: CASSLRAGITYEQYF
clone size: NA
J gene: TRBJ2-7
D gene: NA
V gene: TRBV7-9

CDR3 DNA: TGTGCCAGCAGTGAAACAGGGGCCGAAGCTTTCTTT
CDR3 protein: CASSETGAEAFF
clone size: once
J gene: TRBJ1-1
D gene: TRBD1
V gene: TRBV2

CDR3 DNA: TGTGCCAGTAGTATGGGAGGATATCAAGAGACCCAGTACTTC
CDR3 protein: CASSMGGYQETQYF
clone size: NA
J gene: TRBJ2-5
D gene: NA
V gene: TRBV19

CDR3 DNA: TGTGCCAGCTCACCACGGATGAGGTCCGGGGAGCTGTTTTTT
CDR3 protein: CASSPRMRSGELFF
clone size: NA
J gene: TRBJ2-2
D gene: NA
V gene: TRBV18

CDR3 DNA: TGTGCCAGCAGCGCGACAGGGAATATCTACAATGAGCAGTTCTTC
CDR3 protein: CASSATGNIYNEQFF
clone size: few
J gene: TRBJ2-1
D gene: TRBD1
V gene: TRBV9

CDR3 DNA: TGTGCCAGCAGCTTTAGCAATGAGCAGTTCTTC
CDR3 protein: CASSFSNEQFF
clone size: few
J gene: TRBJ2-1
D gene: NA
V gene: TRBV5-8

CDR3 DNA: TGTGCCAGCAGCTTAGAACAGAGAAGCTCACCCCTCCACTTT
CDR3 protein: CASSLEQRSSPLHF
clone size: NA
J gene: TRBJ1-6
D gene: NA
V gene: TRBV7-2

CDR3 DNA: TGTACCAGCAGCTTAAGGAGAGATGACTATGGCTACACCTTC
CDR3 protein: CTSSLRRDDYGYTF
clone size: NA
J gene: TRBJ1-2
D gene: NA
V gene: TRBV7-9

CDR3 DNA: TGTGCCAGCAGCTTACGGGTTTTAAATGAAAAACTGTTTTTT
CDR3 protein: CASSLRVLNEKLFF
clone size: NA
J gene: TRBJ1-4
D gene: NA
V gene: TRBV13

CDR3 DNA: TGTGCCAGCAGTGTAAACTGGGCCCTCTACGAGCAGTACTTT
CDR3 protein: CASSVNWALYEQYF
clone size: once
J gene: TRBJ2-7
D gene: NA
V gene: TRBV6-1

CDR3 DNA: TGTGCCAGCAGTTACTCTTTAGGGAGGGGTGAGCAGTTCTTC
CDR3 protein: CASSYSLGRGEQFF
clone size: NA
J gene: TRBJ2-1
D gene: TRBD2
V gene: TRBV6-5

CDR3 DNA: TGTGCCAGTAGGGCACCAGGGGAGAATCAGCCCCAGCATTTT
CDR3 protein: CASRAPGENQPQHF
clone size: NA
J gene: TRBJ1-5
D gene: NA
V gene: TRBV19

CDR3 DNA: TGTGCCAGCAGTTCAGGGGGGCGAAACGAGCAGTACTTC
CDR3 protein: CASSSGGRNEQYF
clone size: NA
J gene: TRBJ2-7
D gene: NA
V gene: TRBV6-5

CDR3 DNA: TGCGCCAGCAGCTTGGAGGGGCCGGTGAACACTGAAGCTTTCTTT
CDR3 protein: CASSLEGPVNTEAFF
clone size: few
J gene: TRBJ1-1
D gene: NA
V gene: TRBV5-1

CDR3 DNA: TGTGCCAGCAGCTCGAAGGGAACAGGGAGCTCCTACAATGAGCAGTTCTTC
CDR3 protein: CASSSKGTGSSYNEQFF
clone size: once
J gene: TRBJ2-1
D gene: NA
V gene: TRBV7-9

CDR3 DNA: TGTGCCAGCAGTGTCCAGGGTGGACCCTACGAGCAGTACTTC
CDR3 protein: CASSVQGGPYEQYF
clone size: NA
J gene: TRBJ2-7
D gene: NA
V gene: TRBV2

CDR3 DNA: TGTGCCAGCAGTGAAGCAAACGGGGTCTACAATGAGCAGTTCTTC
CDR3 protein: CASSEANGVYNEQFF
clone size: NA
J gene: TRBJ2-1
D gene: NA
V gene: TRBV6-1

CDR3 DNA: TGTGCCAGCAGCCCGAGCGGGGGGAGCACAGATACGCAGTATTTT
CDR3 protein: CASSPSGGSTDTQYF
clone size: NA
J gene: TRBJ2-3
D gene: TRBD2
V gene: TRBV7-8

CDR3 DNA: TGCAGTGCTCCGCTATACACTGAAGCTTTCTTT
CDR3 protein: CSAPLYTEAFF
clone size: NA
J gene: TRBJ1-1
D gene: NA
V gene: TRBV20-1

CDR3 DNA: TGTGCCAGCAGTTACCGGGACAGGTTCTACGAGCAGTACTTC
CDR3 protein: CASSYRDRFYEQYF
clone size: few
J gene: TRBJ2-7
D gene: TRBD1
V gene: TRBV6-6

CDR3 DNA: TGTGCCAGCCCTGACAGGGGGCGTGGGGCCAACGTCCTGACTTTC
CDR3 protein: CASPDRGRGANVLTF
clone size: NA
J gene: TRBJ2-6
D gene: TRBD1
V gene: TRBV7-2

CDR3 DNA: TGTGCCAGCAGCTTAGTCACTCCTAATGGGGCGGACACTGAAGCTTTCTTT
CDR3 protein: CASSLVTPNGADTEAFF
clone size: NA
J gene: TRBJ1-1
D gene: NA
V gene: TRBV7-9

CDR3 DNA: TGTGCCAGCTCACCAGGGGGGTCTCAGCCCCAGCATTTT
CDR3 protein: CASSPGGSQPQHF
clone size: NA
J gene: TRBJ1-5
D gene: NA
V gene: TRBV18

CDR3 DNA: TGTGCCAGCTCACCAGGTCAGTTGAACACTGAAGCTTTCTTT
CDR3 protein: CASSPGQLNTEAFF
clone size: NA
J gene: TRBJ1-1
D gene: NA
V gene: TRBV18

CDR3 DNA: TGTGCCAGCAGCAGATTCGACTTAGCGGGGGGGCCCAACGAGCAGTACTTC
CDR3 protein: CASSRFDLAGGPNEQYF
clone size: NA
J gene: TRBJ2-7
D gene: TRBD2
V gene: TRBV7-2

CDR3 DNA: TGTGCCAGCACTATTTCAGGGTACGATCAGCCCCAGCATTTT
CDR3 protein: CASTISGYDQPQHF
clone size: NA
J gene: TRBJ1-5
D gene: NA
V gene: TRBV2

CDR3 DNA: TGTGCTAGTGGTGGACGGACAGGAAGTGACACTGAAGCTTTCTTT
CDR3 protein: CASGGRTGSDTEAFF
clone size: once
J gene: TRBJ1-1
D gene: TRBD1
V gene: TRBV12-5

CDR3 DNA: TGTGCCTGGAGTCCACGCCAGGAAGAGACCCAGTACTTC
CDR3 protein: CAWSPRQEETQYF
clone size: NA
J gene: TRBJ2-5
D gene: NA
V gene: TRBV30

CDR3 DNA: TGTGCCAGCAGCTTAAATCGGGAGCAGTTCTTC
CDR3 protein: CASSLNREQFF
clone size: NA
J gene: TRBJ2-1
D gene: NA
V gene: TRBV7-9

CDR3 DNA: TGTGCCAACCCGGGACAGGGTAACTATGGCTACACCTTC
CDR3 protein: CANPGQGNYGYTF
clone size: NA
J gene: TRBJ1-2
D gene: TRBD1
V gene: TRBV6-5

CDR3 DNA: TGTGCCAGCAGCTTAGGAGTAGGGTCGGGCGGGGGACGAAAACTGTTTTTT
CDR3 protein: CASSLGVGSGGGRKLFF
clone size: NA
J gene: TRBJ1-4
D gene: NA
V gene: TRBV11-2

CDR3 DNA: TGTGCCAGCAGCCAAAGGGGGGGAGATTACACTGAAGCTTTCTTT
CDR3 protein: CASSQRGGDYTEAFF
clone size: NA
J gene: TRBJ1-1
D gene: NA
V gene: TRBV4-2

CDR3 DNA: TGTGCCTGGAGTGAAACAGGGGGCTCTGGGGACATTCAGTACTTC
CDR3 protein: CAWSETGGSGDIQYF
clone size: few
J gene: TRBJ2-4
D gene: TRBD1
V gene: TRBV30

CDR3 DNA: TGTGCCAGCAGTGCCTCCGGGACTAACTACAATGAGCAGTTCTTC
CDR3 protein: CASSASGTNYNEQFF
clone size: NA
J gene: TRBJ2-1
D gene: TRBD2
V gene: TRBV6-4

CDR3 DNA: TGTGCCAGCAGCGTAGGAAGAGTGAGCTCTGGAAACACCATATATTTT
CDR3 protein: CASSVGRVSSGNTIYF
clone size: NA
J gene: TRBJ1-3
D gene: NA
V gene: TRBV9

CDR3 DNA: TGTGCCAGCAGCTGGAGCGGGAGCGGCTTAGATACGCAGTATTTT
CDR3 protein: CASSWSGSGLDTQYF
clone size: few
J gene: TRBJ2-3
D gene: TRBD2
V gene: TRBV11-3

CDR3 DNA: TGTGCCAGCAGACGACTAGCGGGAGGGGGGGCCCAAGAGACCCAGTACTTC
CDR3 protein: CASRRLAGGGAQETQYF
clone size: NA
J gene: TRBJ2-5
D gene: TRBD2
V gene: TRBV27

CDR3 DNA: TGTGCCATCGGAGTTGGACAGGGAAGTGAAAAACTGTTTTTT
CDR3 protein: CAIGVGQGSEKLFF
clone size: NA
J gene: TRBJ1-4
D gene: TRBD1
V gene: TRBV10-3